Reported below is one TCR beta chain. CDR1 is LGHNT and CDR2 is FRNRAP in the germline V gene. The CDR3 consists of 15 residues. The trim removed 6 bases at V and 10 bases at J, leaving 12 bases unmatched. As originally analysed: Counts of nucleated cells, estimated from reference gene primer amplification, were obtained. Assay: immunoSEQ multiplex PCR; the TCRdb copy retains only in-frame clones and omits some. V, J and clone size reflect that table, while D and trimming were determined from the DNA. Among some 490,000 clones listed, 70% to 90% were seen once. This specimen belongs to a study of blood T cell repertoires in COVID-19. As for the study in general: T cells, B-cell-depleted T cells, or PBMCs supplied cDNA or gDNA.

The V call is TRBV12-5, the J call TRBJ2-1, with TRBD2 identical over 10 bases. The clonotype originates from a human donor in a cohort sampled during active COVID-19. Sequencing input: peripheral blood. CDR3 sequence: CASGGLAGVSREQFF. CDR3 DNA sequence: TGTGCTAGTGGGGGGCTAGCGGGAGTATCACGCGAGCAGTTCTTC.